This is a list of T cell receptor beta chains from one sample in a study of blood T cells in healthy people across ages. TCRdb ran MiXCR on the 5' RACE reads and lists one entry per CDR3 protein. The data contain hundreds of thousands of distinct CDR3 sequences, around 26% of them singletons. Sequenced material: blood. The receptors here all came from a woman older than 75 in good health. Each CDR3 is given with its conserved first and last residue.

v_gene	j_gene	CDR3aa
TRBV20-1	TRBJ2-1	CSARTRNEQFF
TRBV27	TRBJ2-7	CASSTTGTLAEQYF
TRBV7-2	TRBJ1-4	CASSFSQGTGEKLFF
TRBV6-1	TRBJ2-4	CASSEIVAKNIQYF
TRBV13	TRBJ1-2	CASRRKGGYGYTF
TRBV6-1	TRBJ1-5	CASSEASQMNQPQHF
TRBV20-1	TRBJ1-1	CSASPRLGTEAFF
TRBV4-3	TRBJ2-1	CASSSSPGAGVDNEQFF
TRBV7-2	TRBJ2-5	CASSLDVGPETQYF
TRBV11-2	TRBJ2-1	CASSLARGTEQFF
TRBV18	TRBJ1-4	CASQTALNEKLFF